The 14 T cell receptor beta chains in this list originate from one sample, sequenced in a study of OX40 agonist ivuxolimab in advanced cancers. The assay was immunoSEQ multiplex PCR, and TCRdb's table has in-frame clones only and misses some. The sample has about 61,000 clones; roughly 90% are singletons. The sample consisted of CD4+ or CD8+ T cells sorted from blood, taken in a trial of the OX40 agonist ivuxolimab. The receptors here all came from an adult with an advanced solid tumor such as melanoma, head and neck, liver or kidney cancer.

The rearrangement uses TRBV4-3 and TRBJ1-5; D is perhaps TRBD1 (5 bases). CDR1 and CDR2 from the germline V gene are LGHNA and YSLEER. Deletions cut 1 base from V and 6 bases from J, with 10 bases between. This CDR3 has 14 residues. The CDR3 is CASSQGGAGQPQHF. CDR3 coding DNA: TGCGCCAGCAGCCAAGGCGGGGCCGGTCAGCCCCAGCATTTT.

This sequence joins TRBV4-3 and TRBJ2-1, with TRBD2 matching 8 bases. V shed 1 base and J 12 bases; nucleotides not matched to a gene: 5. The CDR3 extends over 13 amino acids. Germline V gene lookup returns CDR1 LGHNA and CDR2 YSLEER. CDR3 sequence reads: CASSQVSAGAQFF. In DNA form, the CDR3 reads TGCGCCAGCAGCCAAGTTTCAGCGGGAGCGCAGTTCTTC.

CDR3 in amino acids: CASSIARPLRNIQYF. The DNA for the CDR3 is TGTGCCAGTAGTATAGCCCGGCCCCTCAGAAACATTCAGTACTTC. The chain carries TRBV19 and TRBJ2-4; D gene ambiguous. The CDR3 sequence is 15 residues long. With 1 base removed from V and 6 bases from J, the gap between germline ends came to 13 bases. The germline V gene encodes CDR1 LNHDA and CDR2 SQIVND (reference sequence).

This clone was seen only once. This chain uses TRBV7-6 with TRBJ2-1; D remains unclear. Germline V CDR1 and CDR2: SGHVS, FNYEAQ. The V end lost 1 base, the J end lost 3 bases, and 7 bases lay between the germline ends. The CDR3 is 14 residues long. DNA for the CDR3: TGTGCCAGCAGCTTAGACTGGGGCTACAATGAGCAGTTCTTC. Its protein is CASSLDWGYNEQFF.

The chain carries TRBV28 and TRBJ2-3, with 9 nucleotides matching TRBD2. Trimming at V came to 2 bases and at J to 4 bases, leaving 10 bases not matched to a gene. Per germline, CDR1 MDHEN and CDR2 SYDVKM. The CDR3 extends over 17 amino acids. The DNA for the CDR3 is TGTGCCAGCAGTTTAAGTAGAGCGGGAGGTATGGCAGATACGCAGTATTTT. It codes for CASSLSRAGGMADTQYF.

The V and J genes are TRBV30 and TRBJ2-7; TRBD2 aligns across 7 bases. Unmatched junction bases numbered 12, after V lost 0 bases and J lost 4 bases. Germline lookup yields CDR1 GTSNPN and CDR2 SVGIG (reference sequence). The CDR3 sequence is 16 residues long. CDR3 nucleotide sequence: TGTGCCTGGAGTGTATCTTTCCGGGAGGCATTATACGAGCAGTACTTC. It encodes CAWSVSFREALYEQYF.

The V and J genes are TRBV2 and TRBJ1-2, with D unclear. Per the germline V gene, CDR1 is SNHLY and CDR2 is FYNNEI. The CDR3 length is 11 residues. Trimming removed 6 bases from V and 3 bases from J, with 5 bases in between. The CDR3 DNA is TGTGCCAGCAGCGAGGACTATGGCTACACCTTC. It translates to CASSEDYGYTF.

This clone was detected only once. CDR3 residues: CASSDSTGYTGELFF. The CDR3 DNA follows: TGTGCCAGCAGTGACTCGACAGGCTACACCGGGGAGCTGTTTTTT. This chain joins TRBV6-4 and TRBJ2-2; possible D gene TRBD1, 6 bases. From germline, CDR1 is MRHNA and CDR2 SNTAGT. The germline V and J ends were trimmed by 0 bases and 3 bases, with 8 bases remaining between them. The CDR3 spans 15 residues.

This clone has just one count. The chain carries TRBV6-6 and TRBJ2-3, with no clear D. The germline V gene encodes CDR1 MNHNY and CDR2 SVGAGI (reference sequence). The V gene lost 5 bases and the J gene lost 8 bases, with 23 bases spanning the gap. The CDR3 covers 16 residues. The CDR3 DNA reads TGTGCCAGCAGTCGACGGGTAGATCCATTATTAGTTACGCAGTATTTT. As protein: CASSRRVDPLLVTQYF.

The chain carries TRBV9 and TRBJ2-3, with a tentative D call TRBD2 (5 bases). This CDR3 region has 12 residues. Germline CDR1 SGDLS, CDR2 YYNGEE. The V end was cut by 5 bases, the J end by 5 bases, with 9 bases between. CDR3 bases: TGTGCCAGCAGTCCCGAGGGAGATACGCAGTATTTT. Translating it yields CASSPEGDTQYF.

The chain links TRBV6-5 to TRBJ1-5; D gene ambiguous. Trimming took 1 base from V and 4 from J, leaving 8 bases between them. The length of the CDR3 is 14 residues. Germline V gene sequence: CDR1 MNHEY, CDR2 SVGAGI. This chain's CDR3 is CASSYFRTNQPQHF. The CDR3 bases are TGTGCCAGCAGTTACTTCCGAACTAATCAGCCCCAGCATTTT.

The chain couples TRBV23-1 to TRBJ2-7; 10 nucleotides agree with TRBD2. TRBV23-1 is filed as an ORF, its function uncertain. With V trimmed by 0 bases and J by 4 bases, 18 bases remained unmatched. CDR3 size: 20 residues. As DNA, the CDR3 is TGCGCCAGCAGTCAATCCCAAGGAGCGGGAGGGCCCTCTCTTGTATACGAGCAGTACGTC. It specifies CASSQSQGAGGPSLVYEQYV.

This rearrangement joins TRBV4-3 to TRBJ2-7, with a weak D call TRBD2 (6 bases). The length of the CDR3 is 15 residues. The germline V gene encodes CDR1 LGHNA and CDR2 YSLEER. The V end was cut by 0 bases, the J end by 4 bases, with 13 bases between. CDR3 DNA: TGCGCCAGCAGCCAAGACCCGGGACTGGGGTACGAGCAGTACTTC. Translated: CASSQDPGLGYEQYF.

The rearrangement uses TRBV10-3 and TRBJ2-1; 7 bases map to TRBD2. With V trimmed by 3 bases and J by 6 bases, 11 bases remained unmatched. Germline CDR1 reads ENHRY; CDR2 reads SYGVKD. The CDR3 spans 16 residues. For the CDR3, the DNA is TGTGCCATCAGTGACTTGAAGGGGAGGGTTGGCAATGAGCAGTTCTTC. Protein sequence: CAISDLKGRVGNEQFF.